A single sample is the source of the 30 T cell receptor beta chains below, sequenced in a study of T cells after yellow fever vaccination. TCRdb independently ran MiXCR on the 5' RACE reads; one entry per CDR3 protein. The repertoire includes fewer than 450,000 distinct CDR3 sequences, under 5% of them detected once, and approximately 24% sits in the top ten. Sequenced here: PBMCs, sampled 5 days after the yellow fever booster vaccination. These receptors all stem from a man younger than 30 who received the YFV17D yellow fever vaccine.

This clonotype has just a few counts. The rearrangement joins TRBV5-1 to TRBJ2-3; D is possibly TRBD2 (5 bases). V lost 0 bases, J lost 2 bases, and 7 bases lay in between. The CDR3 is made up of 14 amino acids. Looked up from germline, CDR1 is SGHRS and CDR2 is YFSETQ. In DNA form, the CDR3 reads TGCGCCAGCAGCTTGGCGGACTTCACAGATACGCAGTATTTT. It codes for CASSLADFTDTQYF.

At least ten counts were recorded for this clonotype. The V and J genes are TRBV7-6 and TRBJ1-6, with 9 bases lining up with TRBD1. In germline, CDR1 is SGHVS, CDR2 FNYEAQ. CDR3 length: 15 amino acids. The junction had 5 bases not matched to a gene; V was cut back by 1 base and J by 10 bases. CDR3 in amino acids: CASSLVGQGISPLHF. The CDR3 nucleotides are TGTGCCAGCAGCTTAGTGGGACAGGGTATCTCACCCCTCCACTTT.

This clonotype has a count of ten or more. The DNA for the CDR3 is TGTGCCAGCAGTTTAGTGGTAGATACGCAGTATTTT. Residues: CASSLVVDTQYF. This sequence joins TRBV6-6 and TRBJ2-3; D unresolved. Germline CDR1 reads MNHNY; CDR2 reads SVGAGI (reference sequence). V lost 4 bases, J lost 5 bases, and 7 bases lay in between. CDR3 size: 12 residues.

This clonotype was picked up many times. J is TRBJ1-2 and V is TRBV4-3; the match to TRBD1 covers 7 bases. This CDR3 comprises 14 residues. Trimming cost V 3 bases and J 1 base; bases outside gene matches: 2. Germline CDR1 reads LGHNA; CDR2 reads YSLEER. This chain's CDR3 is CASSQTGNNYGYTF. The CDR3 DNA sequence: TGCGCCAGCAGCCAGACAGGGAATAACTATGGCTACACCTTC.

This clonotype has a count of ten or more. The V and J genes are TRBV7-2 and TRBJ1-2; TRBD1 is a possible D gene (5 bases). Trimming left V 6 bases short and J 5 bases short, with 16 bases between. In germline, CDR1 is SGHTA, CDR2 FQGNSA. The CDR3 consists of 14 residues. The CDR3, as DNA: TGTGCCAGCAGTGCCCCGGGACGGCATTATGGCTACACCTTC. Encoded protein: CASSAPGRHYGYTF.

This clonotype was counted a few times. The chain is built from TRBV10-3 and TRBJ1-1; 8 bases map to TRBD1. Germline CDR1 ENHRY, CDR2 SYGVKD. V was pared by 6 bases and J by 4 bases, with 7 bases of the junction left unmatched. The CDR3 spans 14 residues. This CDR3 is CAISHTGGSTEAFF. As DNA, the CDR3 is TGTGCCATCAGCCACACAGGGGGTAGCACTGAAGCTTTCTTT.

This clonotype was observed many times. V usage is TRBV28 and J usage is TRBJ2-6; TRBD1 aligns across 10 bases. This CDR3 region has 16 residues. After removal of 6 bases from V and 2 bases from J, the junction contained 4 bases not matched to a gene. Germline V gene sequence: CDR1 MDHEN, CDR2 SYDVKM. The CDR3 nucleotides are TGTGCCAGCAGAGGGACAGGGGTTACTGGGGCCAACGTCCTGACTTTC. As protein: CASRGTGVTGANVLTF. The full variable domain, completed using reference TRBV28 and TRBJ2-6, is DVKVTQSSRYLVKRTGEKVFLECVQDMDHENMFWYRQDPGLGLRLIYFSYDVKMKEKGDIPEGYSVSREKKERFSLILESASTNQTSMYLCASRGTGVTGANVLTFGAGSRLTVL.

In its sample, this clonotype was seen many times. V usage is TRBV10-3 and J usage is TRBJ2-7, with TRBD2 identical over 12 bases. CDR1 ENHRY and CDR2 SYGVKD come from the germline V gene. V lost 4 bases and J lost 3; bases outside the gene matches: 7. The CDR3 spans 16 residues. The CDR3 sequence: CAISGRLAGDGYEQYF. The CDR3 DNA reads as TGTGCCATCAGTGGGAGACTAGCGGGGGACGGCTACGAGCAGTACTTC.

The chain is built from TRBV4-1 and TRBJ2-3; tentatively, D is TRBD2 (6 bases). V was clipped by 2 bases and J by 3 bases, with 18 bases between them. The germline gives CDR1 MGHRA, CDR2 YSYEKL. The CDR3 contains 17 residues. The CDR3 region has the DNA TGCGCCAGCAGCCAACGCCTAAGCGGGCTGGCGACAGATACGCAGTATTTT. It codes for CASSQRLSGLATDTQYF.

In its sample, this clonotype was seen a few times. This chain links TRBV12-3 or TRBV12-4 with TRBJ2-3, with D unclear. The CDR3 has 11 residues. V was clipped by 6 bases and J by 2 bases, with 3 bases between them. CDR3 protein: CASRITDTQYF. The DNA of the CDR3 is TGTGCCAGCAGGATCACAGATACGCAGTATTTT.

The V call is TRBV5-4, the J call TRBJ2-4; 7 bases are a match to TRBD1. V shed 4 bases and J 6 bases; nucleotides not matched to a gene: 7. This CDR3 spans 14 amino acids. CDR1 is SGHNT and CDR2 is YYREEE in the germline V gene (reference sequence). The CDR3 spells CASSVTGTVNIQYF. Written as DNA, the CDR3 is TGTGCCAGCAGCGTCACCGGGACAGTAAACATTCAGTACTTC.

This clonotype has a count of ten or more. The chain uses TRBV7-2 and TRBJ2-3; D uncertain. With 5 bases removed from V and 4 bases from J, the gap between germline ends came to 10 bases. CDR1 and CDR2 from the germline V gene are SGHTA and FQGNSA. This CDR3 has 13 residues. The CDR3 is CASSSVVADTQYF. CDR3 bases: TGTGCCAGCAGCAGTGTAGTGGCAGATACGCAGTATTTT.

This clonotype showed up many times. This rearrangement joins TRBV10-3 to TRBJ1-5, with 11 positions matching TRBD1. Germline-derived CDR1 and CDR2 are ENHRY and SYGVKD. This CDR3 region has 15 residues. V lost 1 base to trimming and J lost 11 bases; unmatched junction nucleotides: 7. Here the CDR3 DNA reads TGTGCCATCAGTGAGTATGGACAGGGGGCGGAGGCCCAGCATTTT. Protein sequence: CAISEYGQGAEAQHF.

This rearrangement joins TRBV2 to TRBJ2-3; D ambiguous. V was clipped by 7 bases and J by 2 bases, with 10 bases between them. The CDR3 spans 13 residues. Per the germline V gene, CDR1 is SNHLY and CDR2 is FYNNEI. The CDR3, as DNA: TGTGCCAGCATTTTAGAAATCACAGATACGCAGTATTTT. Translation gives CASILEITDTQYF.

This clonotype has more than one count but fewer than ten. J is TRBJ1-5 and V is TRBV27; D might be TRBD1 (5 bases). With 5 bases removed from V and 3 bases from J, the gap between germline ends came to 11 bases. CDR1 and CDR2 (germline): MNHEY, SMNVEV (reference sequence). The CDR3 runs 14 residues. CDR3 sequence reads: CASSGGTNNQPQHF. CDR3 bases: TGTGCCAGCAGTGGGGGGACTAACAATCAGCCCCAGCATTTT.

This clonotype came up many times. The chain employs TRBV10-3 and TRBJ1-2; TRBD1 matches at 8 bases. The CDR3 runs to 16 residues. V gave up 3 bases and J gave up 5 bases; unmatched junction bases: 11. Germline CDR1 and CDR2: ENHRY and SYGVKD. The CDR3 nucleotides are TGTGCCATCAGTGATGGGGGACAGGACCTTAAATATGGCTACACCTTC. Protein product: CAISDGGQDLKYGYTF.

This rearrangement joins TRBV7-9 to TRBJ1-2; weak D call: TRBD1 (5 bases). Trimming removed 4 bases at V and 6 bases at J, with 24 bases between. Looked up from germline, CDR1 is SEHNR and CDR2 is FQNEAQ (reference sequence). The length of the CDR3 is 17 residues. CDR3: CASSSPGGGTDTDGYTF. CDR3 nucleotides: TGTGCCAGCAGCTCTCCCGGGGGGGGGACGGACACGGATGGCTACACCTTC.

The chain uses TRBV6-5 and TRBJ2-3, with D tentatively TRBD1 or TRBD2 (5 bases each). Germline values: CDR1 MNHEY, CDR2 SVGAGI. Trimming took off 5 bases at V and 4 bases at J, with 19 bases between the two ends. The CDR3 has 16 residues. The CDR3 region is CASSDNPSGSPDTQYF. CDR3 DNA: TGTGCCAGCAGTGACAACCCCTCAGGGAGCCCAGATACGCAGTATTTT.

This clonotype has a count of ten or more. CDR3 in amino acids: CASSPSAGTAAYEQYF. CDR3 bases: TGCGCCAGCAGCCCCTCGGCGGGGACGGCAGCCTACGAGCAGTACTTC. The rearrangement links TRBV5-1 to TRBJ2-7; perhaps TRBD2 as D (6 bases). Germline V gives CDR1 SGHRS, CDR2 YFSETQ. V lost 4 bases to trimming and J lost 2 bases, with 19 bases between them. CDR3 length: 16 amino acids.

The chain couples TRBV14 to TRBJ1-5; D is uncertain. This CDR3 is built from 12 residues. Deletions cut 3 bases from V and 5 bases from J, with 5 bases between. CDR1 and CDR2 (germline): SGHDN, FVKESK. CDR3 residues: CASSQWDQPQHF. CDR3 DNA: TGTGCCAGCAGCCAGTGGGATCAGCCCCAGCATTTT.

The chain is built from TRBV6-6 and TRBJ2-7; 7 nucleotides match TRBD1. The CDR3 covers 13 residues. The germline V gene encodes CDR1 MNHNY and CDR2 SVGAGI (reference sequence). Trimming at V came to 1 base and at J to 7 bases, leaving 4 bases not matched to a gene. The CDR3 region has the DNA TGTGCCAGCAGTTACTTGACAGGGCGGGAGCAGTACGTC. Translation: CASSYLTGREQYV.

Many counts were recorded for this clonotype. This chain's CDR3 is CASSLSGFNQPQHF. The DNA for the CDR3 is TGCGCCAGCAGCTTGTCCGGGTTTAATCAGCCCCAGCATTTT. The chain recombines TRBV5-1 with TRBJ1-5; D unclear. Germline V CDR1 and CDR2: SGHRS, YFSETQ. There are 14 residues in the CDR3. Trimming took 1 base from V and 4 from J, leaving 9 bases between them.

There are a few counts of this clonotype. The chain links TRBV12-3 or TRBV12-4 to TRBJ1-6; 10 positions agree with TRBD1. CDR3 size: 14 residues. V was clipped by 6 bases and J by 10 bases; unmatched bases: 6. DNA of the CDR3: TGTGCCAGCAGACTTGACAGGGGGCCCTCACCCCTCCACTTT. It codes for CASRLDRGPSPLHF.

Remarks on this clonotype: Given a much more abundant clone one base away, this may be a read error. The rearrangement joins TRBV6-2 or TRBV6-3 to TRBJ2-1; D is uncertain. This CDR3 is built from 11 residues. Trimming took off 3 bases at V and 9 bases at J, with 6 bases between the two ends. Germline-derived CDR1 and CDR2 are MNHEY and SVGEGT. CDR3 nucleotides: TGTGCCAGCAGTTATTTCCTTGAGCAGTTCTTC. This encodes CASSYFLEQFF.

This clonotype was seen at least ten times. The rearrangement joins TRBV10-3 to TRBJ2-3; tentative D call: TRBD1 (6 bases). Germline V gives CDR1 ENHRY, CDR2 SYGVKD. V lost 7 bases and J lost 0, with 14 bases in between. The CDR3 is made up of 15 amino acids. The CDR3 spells CAIKAGTTSTDTQYF. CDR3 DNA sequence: TGTGCCATCAAGGCCGGGACAACTAGCACAGATACGCAGTATTTT.

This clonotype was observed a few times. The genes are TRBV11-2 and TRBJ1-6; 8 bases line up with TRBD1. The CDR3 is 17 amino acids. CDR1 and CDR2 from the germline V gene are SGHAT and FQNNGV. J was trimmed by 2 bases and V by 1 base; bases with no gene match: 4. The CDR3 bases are TGTGCCAGCAGCTTAGCCGACAGGGGAACCTATAATTCACCCCTCCACTTT. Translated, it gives CASSLADRGTYNSPLHF.

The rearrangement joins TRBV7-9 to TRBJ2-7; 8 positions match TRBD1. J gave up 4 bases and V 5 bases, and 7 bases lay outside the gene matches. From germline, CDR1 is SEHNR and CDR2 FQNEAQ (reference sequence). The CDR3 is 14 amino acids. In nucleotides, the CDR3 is TGTGCCAGCAGCCGGACAGGGAGTTTGTACGAGCAGTACTTC. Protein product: CASSRTGSLYEQYF.

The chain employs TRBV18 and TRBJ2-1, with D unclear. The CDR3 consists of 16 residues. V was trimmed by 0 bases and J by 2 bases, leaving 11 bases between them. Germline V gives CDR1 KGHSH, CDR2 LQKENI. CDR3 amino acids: CASSPPPRPTYNEQFF. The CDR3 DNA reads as TGTGCCAGCTCACCACCTCCGAGGCCGACCTACAATGAGCAGTTCTTC.

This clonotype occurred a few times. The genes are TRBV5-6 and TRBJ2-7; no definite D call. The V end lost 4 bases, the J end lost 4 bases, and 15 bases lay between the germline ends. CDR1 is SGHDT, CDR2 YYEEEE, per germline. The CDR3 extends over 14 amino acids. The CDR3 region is CASSMAMTGYEQYV. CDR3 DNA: TGTGCCAGCAGCATGGCTATGACTGGGTACGAGCAGTACGTC.

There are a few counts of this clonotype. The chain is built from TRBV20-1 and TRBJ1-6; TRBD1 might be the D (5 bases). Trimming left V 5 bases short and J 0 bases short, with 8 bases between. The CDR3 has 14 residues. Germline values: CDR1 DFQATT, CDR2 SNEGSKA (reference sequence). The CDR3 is CSAGHSSYNSPLHF. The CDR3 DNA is TGCAGTGCTGGACACAGCTCCTATAATTCACCCCTCCACTTT.